This T cell receptor (beta chain) was found in a study of T cell responses to AZD1222 COVID-19 vaccine. The method was immunoSEQ multiplex PCR; TCRdb's version includes in-frame clones alone and lacks a portion of them. The sample consists of 150,000 to 200,000 clones, about 93% of them appearing once. The CDR3 contains 11 residues. Germline CDR1 reads GTSNPN; CDR2 reads SVGIG (reference sequence). V lost 7 bases and J 9 bases, leaving 13 bases between the germline ends. This receptor was obtained from an adult in good health. The sample was peripheral blood, taken on day 0 of AZD1222 vaccination. The chain employs TRBV30 and TRBJ1-3, with D unclear. CDR3 nucleotides: TGTGCCTCCCCTACGGGCCGCACCATATATTTT. Protein product: CASPTGRTIYF. The variable domain in full, with the rest retrieved from reference TRBV30 and TRBJ1-3, is SQTIHQWPATLVQPVGSPLSLECTVEGTSNPNLYWYRQAAGRGLQLLFYSVGIGQISSEVPQNLSASRPQDRQFILSSKKLLLSDSGFYLCASPTGRTIYFGEGSWLTVV.